This T cell receptor beta chain stems from a study of PD-L1 blockade in urothelial cancer. Overall study context: Timepoints chosen for blood analysis were 3 weeks (second dose) and 6 weeks after treatment start. Reported median T cell count for blood samples was more than 140,000.

Profiling relied on immunoSEQ multiplex PCR, and the TCRdb table lists in-frame clones only, not all of them. The top ten hold under 40% of the sample, which has tens of thousands of clones, approximately 82% seen once. V gave up 0 bases and J gave up 3 bases, with 9 bases separating them. The CDR3 is 14 residues long. Germline assignment: CDR1 SGHRS and CDR2 YFSETQ. The sample consisted of PBMCs, taken around atezolizumab (anti-PD-L1) treatment. The clonotype originates from a man aged 55 to 69 with urothelial cancer. This rearrangement joins TRBV5-1 to TRBJ2-5; tentative D call: TRBD2 (6 bases). CDR3: CASSLGAGKETQYF. CDR3 in DNA: TGCGCCAGCAGCTTGGGGGCGGGAAAAGAGACCCAGTACTTC.